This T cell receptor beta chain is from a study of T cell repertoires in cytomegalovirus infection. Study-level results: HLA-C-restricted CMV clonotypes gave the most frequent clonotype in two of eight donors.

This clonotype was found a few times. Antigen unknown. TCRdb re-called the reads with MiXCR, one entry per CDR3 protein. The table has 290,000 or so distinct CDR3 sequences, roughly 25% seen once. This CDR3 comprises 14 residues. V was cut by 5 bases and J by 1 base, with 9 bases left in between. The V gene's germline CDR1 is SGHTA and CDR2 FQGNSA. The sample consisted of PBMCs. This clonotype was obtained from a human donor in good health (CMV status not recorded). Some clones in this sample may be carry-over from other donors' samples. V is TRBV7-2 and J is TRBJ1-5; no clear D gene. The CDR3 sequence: CASSIRASNQPQHF. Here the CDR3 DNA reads TGTGCCAGCAGCATCCGGGCGAGCAATCAGCCCCAGCATTTT.